This T cell receptor (beta chain) was retrieved from a study of Tregs in tolerant kidney transplant recipients. Some clones are missing from TCRdb's copy, which holds only in-frame ones; the method was immunoSEQ multiplex PCR. Found here are over 70,000 clones, 91% of them singletons; the top ten hold roughly 1.4%. Per the germline V gene, CDR1 is SNHLY and CDR2 is FYNNEI. Trimming pared 7 bases from V and 5 bases from J, leaving 15 bases between. CDR3 length: 14 amino acids. The nonmyeloablative bone marrow transplants came from related graft donors, with transient mixed chimerism. The source of this sequence is a human patient who received a combined kidney and bone marrow transplant. Some T cells may be provided by the graft donor. Material: CD4+ T cells from blood (PBMCs), obtained 24 months after the transplant. The chain employs TRBV2 and TRBJ2-1, with D maybe TRBD1 (6 bases). CDR3 nucleotides: TGTGCCAGCAACTCAGGGGCGTCCCACAATGAGCAGTTCTTC. Residues: CASNSGASHNEQFF.